This T cell receptor beta chain stems from a study of cytomegalovirus exposure and HLA in healthy donors. After removal of 8 bases from V and 12 bases from J, the junction contained 10 bases not matched to a gene. Germline V lookup: CDR1 LNHDA, CDR2 SQIVND (reference sequence). This CDR3 region has 15 residues. Primers included in the PCR were 60 Vbeta and 13 Jbeta primers. Using immunoSEQ multiplex PCR, the repertoire was profiled, and TCRdb retains in-frame clones only, with some absent. Among over 200,000 clones listed, about 84% were seen once. This chain joins TRBV19 and TRBJ2-1; TRBD2 agrees at 16 bases. The sample consisted of PBMCs. The sequence derives from a human donor in good health. Here the CDR3 DNA reads TGTGCCAGTGCGGGGCGGGGACTAGCGGGAGGGAGGCAGTTCTTC. It specifies CASAGRGLAGGRQFF.